This TCR beta chain was captured in a study of cytomegalovirus exposure and HLA in healthy donors. The PCR contained 60 Vbeta and 13 Jbeta primers. Only in-frame clones appear in the TCRdb table, and some are missing; sequencing was by immunoSEQ multiplex PCR. This repertoire shows 150,000 to 200,000 clones, approximately 80% found once; its top ten account for just over 2%. Germline V gene sequence: CDR1 SGHVS, CDR2 FQNEAQ. The CDR3 is 15 residues long. Trimming stripped 1 base from V and 5 bases from J, with 14 bases between. The sequence was obtained from a woman younger than 35 in good health and CMV-seropositive. What was sequenced was PBMCs. The chain joins TRBV7-8 to TRBJ1-1; the D is unclear. The CDR3 protein is CASSLGGPNPTEAFF. CDR3 in DNA: TGTGCCAGCAGCTTAGGAGGCCCAAATCCGACTGAAGCTTTCTTT.